The clone carrying this TCR beta chain has a single count. A second PCR of roughly 7 to 11 cycles used a sample-barcoded 5' primer and a J-beta primer mix. TCRdb reprocessed the 5' RACE reads via MiXCR and lists one record per CDR3 protein. The repertoire consists of about 1.8 million distinct CDR3 sequences, with 40% to 55% occurring once and the leading ten covering over 2%. The sample originates from a study of blood T cells in healthy people across ages. V lost 7 bases, J lost 0 bases, and 2 bases stayed unmatched. Germline CDR1 is SNHLY and CDR2 is FYNNEI. The CDR3 is made up of 14 amino acids. The rearrangement uses TRBV2 and TRBJ2-3; 9 bases fit TRBD2. The receptor's source is a woman aged 40 to 55 in good health. The material sequenced was blood. The chain's CDR3 is CASIAGDSTDTQYF. The CDR3 bases are TGTGCCAGCATAGCGGGGGATAGCACAGATACGCAGTATTTT.